These T cell receptor beta chains were read from a single sample in a study of blood T cell repertoires in COVID-19. Here immunoSEQ multiplex PCR was the method, and the copy in TCRdb shows in-frame clones only, minus some. Among over 150,000 clones listed, roughly four fifths were seen once. The sequencing input was PBMCs or T cells enriched from blood (not recorded which). The receptors originated from a man aged 40-55 years who had recovered from COVID-19. Both conserved end residues are part of each CDR3. The order of the fields is V gene, J gene, CDR3 length, clone size, D gene, CDR3 DNA, CDR3 protein. A D gene is named only where the DNA matches it firmly. Size is stated for part of the rows, as once, few or many counts, or as a class when the clone is expanded.

TRBV18	TRBJ2-5	14	-	-	TGTGCCAGCTCACCAGGGGGCGACCAAGAGACCCAGTACTTC	CASSPGGDQETQYF
TRBV12-3/TRBV12-4	TRBJ1-1	13	-	TRBD1	TGTGCCAGCAGTCAGACAGGGGAGGTTGGGGCTTTCTTT	CASSQTGEVGAFF
TRBV29-1	TRBJ2-2	15	-	TRBD2	TGCAGCGTCTTCCTGACTAGCGGGATAACCGGGGAGCTGTTTTTT	CSVFLTSGITGELFF
TRBV24-1	TRBJ2-3	14	-	-	TGTGCCACCAGTGATGGGGGCTACACAGATACGCAGTATTTT	CATSDGGYTDTQYF
TRBV6-1	TRBJ1-2	14	-	-	TGTGCCAGCAGTGAATTGGAGGCAGATAACGGCTACACCTTC	CASSELEADNGYTF
TRBV28	TRBJ2-3	14	-	TRBD1	TGTGCCACTAGGGACAGGGTTGGCACAGATACGCAGTATTTT	CATRDRVGTDTQYF
TRBV30	TRBJ1-6	18	-	TRBD1	TGTGCCTGGAGTCAATACGGACAGGGGAGCTCCTATAATTCACCCCTCCACTTT	CAWSQYGQGSSYNSPLHF
TRBV6-2/TRBV6-3	TRBJ1-1	14	once	-	TGTGCCAGCAGCTACTGGGGCGCGAACACTGAAGCTTTCTTT	CASSYWGANTEAFF
TRBV30	TRBJ2-1	15	-	-	TGTGCCTGGTCTGGGGGAGACCAGGGGTGGAATGAGCAGTTCTTC	CAWSGGDQGWNEQFF
TRBV27	TRBJ1-3	15	-	TRBD1	TGTGCCAGCTCAACAGGGGGCTTCTCTGGAAACACCATATATTTT	CASSTGGFSGNTIYF
TRBV2	TRBJ1-2	13	-	-	TGTGCCAGCCCACAGGGCAGAAACTATGGCTACACCTTC	CASPQGRNYGYTF
TRBV4-3	TRBJ1-6	15	few	-	TGCGCCAGCAGCCAATCCCAGGGAAATAATTCACCCCTCCACTTT	CASSQSQGNNSPLHF
TRBV9	TRBJ1-2	15	-	-	TGTGCCAGCAGCGCCCAGGGAAACGGAAACTATGGCTACACCTTC	CASSAQGNGNYGYTF
TRBV30	TRBJ2-1	11	-	-	TGTGCCTGGAGTTCCTCTGTTGAGCAGTTCTTC	CAWSSSVEQFF
TRBV5-1	TRBJ2-3	15	-	TRBD2	TGCGCCAGCAGTCCTACTAGCGGGAGCTTCGATACGCAGTATTTT	CASSPTSGSFDTQYF
TRBV7-9	TRBJ1-4	16	-	TRBD1	TGTGCCAGCACCGGAGCTGGGACAGCTCAAATAGAAAAACTGTTTTTT	CASTGAGTAQIEKLFF
TRBV7-9	TRBJ1-2	15	-	-	TGTGCCAGCAGCTTAGACGCGGGGTCCTTTGCTGGCTACACCTTC	CASSLDAGSFAGYTF
TRBV7-2	TRBJ1-2	14	-	-	TGTGCCAGCAGCTTTGATAGCAGTTTTTATGGCTACACCTTC	CASSFDSSFYGYTF
TRBV19	TRBJ2-1	15	-	-	TGTGCCAGTAGTATTGTCTGGGGGCCCTACAATGAGCAGTTCTTC	CASSIVWGPYNEQFF
TRBV9	TRBJ2-3	15	-	-	TGTGCCAGCAGCGTAGCCCCAGGGTGGACAGATACGCAGTATTTT	CASSVAPGWTDTQYF
TRBV4-2	TRBJ2-2	16	-	-	TGTGCCAGCAGCCAAGAAATCGGAGCGGATACCGGGGAGCTGTTTTTT	CASSQEIGADTGELFF
TRBV2	TRBJ2-3	15	-	TRBD1	TGTGCCAGCCCCGAGGGGGCAGGGTACACAGATACGCAGTATTTT	CASPEGAGYTDTQYF
TRBV24-1	TRBJ2-1	11	-	-	TGTGCCACCAGCTACTACAATGAGCAGTTCTTC	CATSYYNEQFF
TRBV25-1	TRBJ2-1	13	-	TRBD2	TGTGCCAGCAGCCGGGACTACTACAATGAGCAGTTCTTC	CASSRDYYNEQFF
TRBV18	TRBJ2-5	14	-	-	TGTGCCAGCTCACCGGCGGTAAACCAAGAGACCCAGTACTTC	CASSPAVNQETQYF
TRBV4-1	TRBJ2-5	18	-	TRBD1	TGCGCCAGCAGCCAAGAGGGGAGGGGGACAGGGGGCGGTGAGACCCAGTACTTC	CASSQEGRGTGGGETQYF
TRBV29-1	TRBJ2-2	17	-	TRBD2	TGCAGCGTGGATGGGGCGGGACGGGAGGTATTCACCGGGGAGCTGTTTTTT	CSVDGAGREVFTGELFF
TRBV20-1	TRBJ1-4	13	-	-	TGCAGTGCTAGTCAGGCGGAGGCGGAAAAACTGTTTTTT	CSASQAEAEKLFF
TRBV14	TRBJ2-3	12	many	-	TGTGCCAGCAGCTGGGACAAAGATACGCAGTATTTT	CASSWDKDTQYF
TRBV6-5	TRBJ2-5	15	-	-	TGTGCCAGCAGTTACCAGGTAGAGAGACAAGAGACCCAGTACTTC	CASSYQVERQETQYF
TRBV18	TRBJ1-2	15	-	TRBD1	TGTGCCAGCTCAGTCGGGACAGCTCACTTCTATGGCTACACCTTC	CASSVGTAHFYGYTF
TRBV3-1/TRBV3-2	TRBJ1-5	15	-	-	TGTGCCAGCAGCCGCGGACAGTTTGGCAATCAGCCCCAGCATTTT	CASSRGQFGNQPQHF
TRBV5-1	TRBJ2-5	16	-	TRBD1	TGCGCCAGCAGCTTGGCTGGACAGGGGGTTTGGGCGGCCCAGTACTTC	CASSLAGQGVWAAQYF
TRBV11-2	TRBJ1-4	14	-	-	TGTGCCAGCAGCTTAGGGGGCTCTAATGAAAAACTGTTTTTT	CASSLGGSNEKLFF
TRBV19	TRBJ1-1	16	-	-	TGTGCCAGTAGTATTAGACCCCAACGTAGGGGTACTGAAGCTTTCTTT	CASSIRPQRRGTEAFF
TRBV9	TRBJ1-3	15	-	TRBD1	TGTGCCAGCAGCGTAGACAGGGGGCTTGGAAACACCATATATTTT	CASSVDRGLGNTIYF
TRBV7-3	TRBJ1-1	13	-	-	TGTGCCAGCAGCGTAACAGCCGACACTGAAGCTTTCTTT	CASSVTADTEAFF
TRBV5-1	TRBJ2-7	14	-	TRBD2	TGCGCCAGCAGCTTGGCTAGCGGGAGTTCCGAGCAGTACTTC	CASSLASGSSEQYF
TRBV16	TRBJ2-1	15	-	TRBD2	TGTGCCAGCAGCCAATCGCCTAGCGGAGGCAATGAGCAGTTCTTC	CASSQSPSGGNEQFF
TRBV5-1	TRBJ1-2	15	few	TRBD1	TGCGCCAGCAGCTTTCCCCCAGGGGGCCAATATGGCTACACCTTC	CASSFPPGGQYGYTF
TRBV4-3	TRBJ1-2	15	-	-	TGCGCCAGCAGCCAAGCTAGGACAGCTAACTATGGCTACACCTTC	CASSQARTANYGYTF
TRBV30	TRBJ2-1	14	few	TRBD2	TGTGCCTGGACAGGGACTAGCGGGAGCAATGAGCAGTTCTTC	CAWTGTSGSNEQFF
TRBV24-1	TRBJ2-3	16	-	-	TGTGCCACCAGTGCCCGGGACATTCACTCGGGGCATACGCAGTATTTT	CATSARDIHSGHTQYF
TRBV9	TRBJ1-1	13	-	-	TGTGCCAGCAGCGTAGCGGGGGACACTGAAGCTTTCTTT	CASSVAGDTEAFF
TRBV7-2	TRBJ2-3	14	-	-	TGTGCCAGCAGCTTATCTGCGGGCACAGATACGCAGTATTTT	CASSLSAGTDTQYF
TRBV28	TRBJ1-1	15	few	TRBD1	TGTGCCAGCAGTCCGACGGGACAGAGGAACACTGAAGCTTTCTTT	CASSPTGQRNTEAFF
TRBV6-5	TRBJ1-2	12	-	-	TGTGCCAGCAGTTACTGGGGGGATGGCTACACCTTC	CASSYWGDGYTF
TRBV7-3	TRBJ2-1	15	-	TRBD2	TGTGCCAGCAGCCCTGGGACTAGCGGGAGGGATGAGCAGTTCTTC	CASSPGTSGRDEQFF
TRBV11-3	TRBJ2-1	18	-	TRBD2	TGTGCCAGCAGCTTAGAACAGGGCGGGACTAGCGGGAGATATGAGCAGTTCTTC	CASSLEQGGTSGRYEQFF
TRBV19	TRBJ2-5	15	-	TRBD1	TGTGCCAGTAGTTCTGACAGGGGGCGTGGGGAGACCCAGTACTTC	CASSSDRGRGETQYF